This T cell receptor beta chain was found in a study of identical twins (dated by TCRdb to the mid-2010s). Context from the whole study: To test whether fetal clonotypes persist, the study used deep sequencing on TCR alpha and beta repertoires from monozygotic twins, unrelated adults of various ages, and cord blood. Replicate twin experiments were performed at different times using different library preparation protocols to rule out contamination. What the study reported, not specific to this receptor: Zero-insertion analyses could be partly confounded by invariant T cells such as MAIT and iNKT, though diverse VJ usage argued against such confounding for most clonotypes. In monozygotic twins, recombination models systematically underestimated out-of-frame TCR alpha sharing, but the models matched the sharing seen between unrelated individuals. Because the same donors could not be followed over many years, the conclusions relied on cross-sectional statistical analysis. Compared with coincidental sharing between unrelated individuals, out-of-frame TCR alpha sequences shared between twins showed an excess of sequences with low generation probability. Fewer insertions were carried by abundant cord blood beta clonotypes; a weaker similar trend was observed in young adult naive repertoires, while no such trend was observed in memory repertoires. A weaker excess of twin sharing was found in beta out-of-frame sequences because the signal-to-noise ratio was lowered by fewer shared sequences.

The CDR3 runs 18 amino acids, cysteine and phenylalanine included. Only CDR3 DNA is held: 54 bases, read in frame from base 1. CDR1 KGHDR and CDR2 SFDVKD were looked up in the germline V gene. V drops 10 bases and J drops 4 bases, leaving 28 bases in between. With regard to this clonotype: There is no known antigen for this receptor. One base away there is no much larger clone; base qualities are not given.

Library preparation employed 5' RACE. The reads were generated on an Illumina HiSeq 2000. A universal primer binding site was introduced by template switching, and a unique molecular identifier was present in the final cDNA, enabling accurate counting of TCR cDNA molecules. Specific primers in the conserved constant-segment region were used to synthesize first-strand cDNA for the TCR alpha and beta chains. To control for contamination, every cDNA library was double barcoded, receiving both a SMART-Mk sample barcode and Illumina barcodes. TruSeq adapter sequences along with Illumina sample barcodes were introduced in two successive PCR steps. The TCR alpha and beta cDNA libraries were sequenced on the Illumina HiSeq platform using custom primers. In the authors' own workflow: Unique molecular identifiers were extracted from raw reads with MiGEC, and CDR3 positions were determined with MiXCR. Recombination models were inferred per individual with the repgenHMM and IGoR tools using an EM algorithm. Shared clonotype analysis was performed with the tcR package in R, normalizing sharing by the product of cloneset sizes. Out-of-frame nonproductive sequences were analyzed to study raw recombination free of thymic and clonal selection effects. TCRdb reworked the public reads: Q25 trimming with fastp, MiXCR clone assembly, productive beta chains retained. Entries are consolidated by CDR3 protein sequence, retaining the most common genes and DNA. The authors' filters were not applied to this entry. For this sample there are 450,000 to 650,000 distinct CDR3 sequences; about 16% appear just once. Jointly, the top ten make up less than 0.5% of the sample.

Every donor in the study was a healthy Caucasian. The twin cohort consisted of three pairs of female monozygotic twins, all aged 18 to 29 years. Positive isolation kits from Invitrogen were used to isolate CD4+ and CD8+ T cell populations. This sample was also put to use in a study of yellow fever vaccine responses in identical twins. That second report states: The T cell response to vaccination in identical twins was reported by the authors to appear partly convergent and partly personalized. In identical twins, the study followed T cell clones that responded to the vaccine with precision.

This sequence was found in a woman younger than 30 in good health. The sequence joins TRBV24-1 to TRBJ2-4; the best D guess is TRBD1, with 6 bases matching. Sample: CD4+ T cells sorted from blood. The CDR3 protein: CATSPRQEKPRHKNIQYF. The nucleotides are TGTGCCACTAGTCCCCGACAGGAGAAACCGAGACATAAAAACATTCAGTACTTC.